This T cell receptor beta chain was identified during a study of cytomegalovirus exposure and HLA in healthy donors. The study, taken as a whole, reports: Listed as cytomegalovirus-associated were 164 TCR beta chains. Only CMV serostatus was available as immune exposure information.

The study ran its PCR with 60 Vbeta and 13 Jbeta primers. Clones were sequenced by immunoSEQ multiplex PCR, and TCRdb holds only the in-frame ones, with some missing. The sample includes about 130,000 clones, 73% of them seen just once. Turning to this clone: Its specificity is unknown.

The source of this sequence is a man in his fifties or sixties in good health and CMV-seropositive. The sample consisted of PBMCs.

This CDR3 reads CASSVGSGGAGQYF. CDR3 DNA sequence: TGTGCCAGCAGCGTAGGAAGCGGGGGGGCCGGGCAGTACTTC. The rearrangement links TRBV9 to TRBJ2-7; TRBD2 agrees at 10 bases. Germline V gene lookup returns CDR1 SGDLS and CDR2 YYNGEE. This CDR3 region has 14 residues. Trimming took 0 bases from V and 9 from J; bases not matched to a gene: 6.